This T cell receptor (beta chain) appears in the sequencing data of a study of T-cell memory formation after mild COVID-19. Trimming at V came to 4 bases and at J to 5 bases, leaving 9 bases not matched to a gene. The CDR3 sequence is 15 residues long. Germline CDR1 is SGHTS and CDR2 is YDEGEE. Sample barcodes and UMIs were carried by the TCR alpha and TCR beta cDNA libraries that 5'RACE generated with constant-segment primers. One entry per CDR3 protein, called by TCRdb with MiXCR from the 5' RACE reads. There are under 300,000 distinct CDR3 sequences in the sample; 8% to 9% occur only once, and 22% lies in the top ten.

Sequencing input: PBMCs or a T cell subset sorted from them (not recorded which). V usage is TRBV5-8 and J usage is TRBJ2-5; TRBD1 aligns across 9 bases. The origin of this receptor is a man in his late teens or twenties who had mild COVID-19 (a few samples of this study predate the infection). Cell type and time point are not known. DNA of the CDR3: TGTGCCAGCAGCCCCGGGACAGGGTTTGAGGAGACCCAGTACTTC. Amino acid sequence: CASSPGTGFEETQYF.